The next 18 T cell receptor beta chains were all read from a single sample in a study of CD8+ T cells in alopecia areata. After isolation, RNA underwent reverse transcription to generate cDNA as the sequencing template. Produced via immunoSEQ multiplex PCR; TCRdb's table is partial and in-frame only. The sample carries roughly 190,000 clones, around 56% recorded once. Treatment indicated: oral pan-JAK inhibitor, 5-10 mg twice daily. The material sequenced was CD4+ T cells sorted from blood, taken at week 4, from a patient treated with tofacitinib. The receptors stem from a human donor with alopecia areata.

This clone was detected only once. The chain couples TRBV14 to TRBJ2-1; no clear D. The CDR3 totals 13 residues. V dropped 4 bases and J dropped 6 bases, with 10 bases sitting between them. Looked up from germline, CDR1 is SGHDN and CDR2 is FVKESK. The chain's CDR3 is CASSRREVNEQFF. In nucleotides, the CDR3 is TGTGCCAGCAGCCGGCGCGAGGTCAATGAGCAGTTCTTC.

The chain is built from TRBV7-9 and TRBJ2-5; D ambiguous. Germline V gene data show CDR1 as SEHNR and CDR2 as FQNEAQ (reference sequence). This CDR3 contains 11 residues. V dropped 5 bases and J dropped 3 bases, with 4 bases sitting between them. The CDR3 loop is CASSRKETQYF. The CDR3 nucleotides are TGTGCCAGCAGCCGAAAAGAGACCCAGTACTTC.

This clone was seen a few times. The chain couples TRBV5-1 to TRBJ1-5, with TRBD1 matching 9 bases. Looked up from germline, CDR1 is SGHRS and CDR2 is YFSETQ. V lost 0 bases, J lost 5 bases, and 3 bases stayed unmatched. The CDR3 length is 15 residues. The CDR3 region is CASSLEGQGHQPQHF. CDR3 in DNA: TGCGCCAGCAGCTTGGAGGGACAGGGTCATCAGCCCCAGCATTTT.

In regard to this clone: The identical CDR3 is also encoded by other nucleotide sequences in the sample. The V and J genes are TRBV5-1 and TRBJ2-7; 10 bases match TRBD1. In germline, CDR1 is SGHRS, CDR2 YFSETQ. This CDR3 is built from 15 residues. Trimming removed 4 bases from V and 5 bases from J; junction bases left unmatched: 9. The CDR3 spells CASSPPRTGGDEQYF. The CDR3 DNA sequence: TGCGCCAGCAGCCCCCCCCGGACAGGGGGTGACGAGCAGTACTTC.

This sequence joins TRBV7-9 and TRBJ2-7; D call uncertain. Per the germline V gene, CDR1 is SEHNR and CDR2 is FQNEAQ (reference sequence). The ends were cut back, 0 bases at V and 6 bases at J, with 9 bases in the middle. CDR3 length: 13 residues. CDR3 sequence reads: CASSLAQFSEQYF. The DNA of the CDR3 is TGTGCCAGCAGCTTAGCCCAATTCAGCGAGCAGTACTTC. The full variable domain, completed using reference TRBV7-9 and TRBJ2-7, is DTGVSQNPRHKITKRGQNVTFRCDPISEHNRLYWYRQTLGQGPEFLTYFQNEAQLEKSRLLSDRFSAERPKGSFSTLEIQRTEQGDSAMYLCASSLAQFSEQYFGPGTRLTVT.

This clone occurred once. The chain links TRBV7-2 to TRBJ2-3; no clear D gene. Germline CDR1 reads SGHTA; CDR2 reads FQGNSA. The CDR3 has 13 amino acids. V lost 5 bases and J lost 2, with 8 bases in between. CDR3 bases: TGTGCCAGCAGCCTCGAAGACACAGATACGCAGTATTTT. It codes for CASSLEDTDTQYF.

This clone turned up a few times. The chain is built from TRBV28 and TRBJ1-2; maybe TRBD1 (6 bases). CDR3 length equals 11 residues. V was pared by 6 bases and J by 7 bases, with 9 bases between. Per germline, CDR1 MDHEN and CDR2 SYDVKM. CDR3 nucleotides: TGTGCCAGCAGGAAGGGGGGTGGCTACACCTTC. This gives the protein CASRKGGGYTF.

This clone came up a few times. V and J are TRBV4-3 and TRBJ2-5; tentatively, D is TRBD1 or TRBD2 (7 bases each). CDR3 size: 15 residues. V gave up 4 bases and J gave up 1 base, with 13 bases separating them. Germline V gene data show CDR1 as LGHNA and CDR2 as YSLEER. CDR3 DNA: TGCGCCAGCAGCCCCCAGGGGGGGGGCCAAGAGACCCAGTACTTC. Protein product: CASSPQGGGQETQYF.

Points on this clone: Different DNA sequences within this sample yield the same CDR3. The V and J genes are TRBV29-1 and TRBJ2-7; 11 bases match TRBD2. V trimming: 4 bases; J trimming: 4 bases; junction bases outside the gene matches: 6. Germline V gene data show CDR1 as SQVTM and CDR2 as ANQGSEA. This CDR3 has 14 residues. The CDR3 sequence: CSVGGLAGLYEQYF. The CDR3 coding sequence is TGCAGCGTTGGAGGACTAGCGGGTCTGTACGAGCAGTACTTC.

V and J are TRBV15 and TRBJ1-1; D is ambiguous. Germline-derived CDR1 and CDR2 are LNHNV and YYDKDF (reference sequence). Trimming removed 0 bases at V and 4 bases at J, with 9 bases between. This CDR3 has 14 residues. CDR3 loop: CATSRDRGGTEAFF. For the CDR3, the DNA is TGTGCCACCAGCAGAGATCGAGGAGGCACTGAAGCTTTCTTT.

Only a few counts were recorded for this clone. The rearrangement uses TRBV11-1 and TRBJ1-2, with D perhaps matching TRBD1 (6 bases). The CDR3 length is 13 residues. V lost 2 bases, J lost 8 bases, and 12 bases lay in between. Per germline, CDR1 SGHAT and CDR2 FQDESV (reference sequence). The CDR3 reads CASSLTAGAGYTF. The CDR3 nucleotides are TGTGCCAGCAGCTTAACAGCAGGGGCCGGCTACACCTTC.

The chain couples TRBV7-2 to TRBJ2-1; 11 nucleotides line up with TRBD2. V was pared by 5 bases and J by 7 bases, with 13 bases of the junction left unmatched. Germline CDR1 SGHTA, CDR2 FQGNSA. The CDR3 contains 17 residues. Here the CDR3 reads CASSRKDTSGSPNEQFF. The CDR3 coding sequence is TGTGCCAGCAGCCGCAAAGATACTAGCGGGAGCCCAAATGAGCAGTTCTTC. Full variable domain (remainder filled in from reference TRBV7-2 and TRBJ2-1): GAGVSQSPSNKVTEKGKDVELRCDPISGHTALYWYRQSLGQGLEFLIYFQGNSAPDKSGLPSDRFSAERTGGSVSTLTIQRTQQEDSAVYLCASSRKDTSGSPNEQFFGPGTRLTVL.

CDR3: CAWSPGLASEQYF. The CDR3, as DNA: TGTGCCTGGAGCCCGGGACTAGCTTCCGAGCAGTACTTC. The chain links TRBV30 to TRBJ2-7; 9 bases match TRBD2. Per the germline V gene, CDR1 is GTSNPN and CDR2 is SVGIG (reference sequence). The CDR3 runs to 13 residues. Trimming at V came to 3 bases and at J to 6 bases, leaving 6 bases not matched to a gene.

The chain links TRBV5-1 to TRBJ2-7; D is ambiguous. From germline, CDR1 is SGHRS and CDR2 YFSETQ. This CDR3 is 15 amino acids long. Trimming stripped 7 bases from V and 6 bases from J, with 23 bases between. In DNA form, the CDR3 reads TGCGCCAGCCATCGCGGACCCCTGCCCGGTGGCGAGCAGTACTTC. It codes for CASHRGPLPGGEQYF.

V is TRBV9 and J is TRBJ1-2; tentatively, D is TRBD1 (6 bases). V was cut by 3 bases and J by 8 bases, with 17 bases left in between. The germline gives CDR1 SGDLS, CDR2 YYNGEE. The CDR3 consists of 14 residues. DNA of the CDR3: TGTGCCAGCAGCGCCGATACCGGGGGCGAGGGCTACACCTTC. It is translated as CASSADTGGEGYTF.

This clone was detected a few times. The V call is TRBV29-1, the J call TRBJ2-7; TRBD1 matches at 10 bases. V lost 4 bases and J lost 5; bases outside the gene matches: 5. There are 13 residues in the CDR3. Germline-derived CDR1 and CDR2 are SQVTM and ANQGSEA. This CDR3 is CSVVRDRGHEQYF. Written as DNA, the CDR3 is TGCAGCGTTGTCCGGGACAGGGGCCACGAGCAGTACTTC.

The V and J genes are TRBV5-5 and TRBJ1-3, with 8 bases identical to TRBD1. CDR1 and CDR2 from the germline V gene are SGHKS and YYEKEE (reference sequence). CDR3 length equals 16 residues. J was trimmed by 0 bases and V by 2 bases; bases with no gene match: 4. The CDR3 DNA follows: TGTGCCAGCAGCTTTGGGACAGGACGCTCTGGAAACACCATATATTTT. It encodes CASSFGTGRSGNTIYF.

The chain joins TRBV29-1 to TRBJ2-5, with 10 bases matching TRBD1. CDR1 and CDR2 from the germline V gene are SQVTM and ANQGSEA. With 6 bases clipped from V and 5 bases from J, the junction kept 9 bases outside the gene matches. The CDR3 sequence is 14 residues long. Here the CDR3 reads CSVDDGQGGETQYF. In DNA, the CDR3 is TGCAGCGTGGACGATGGACAGGGGGGGGAGACCCAGTACTTC. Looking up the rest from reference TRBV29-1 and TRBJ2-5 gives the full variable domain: SAVISQKPSRDICQRGTSLTIQCQVDSQVTMMFWYRQQPGQSLTLIATANQGSEATYESGFVIDKFPISRPNLTFSTLTVSNMSPEDSSIYLCSVDDGQGGETQYFGPGTRLLVL.